At least ten counts were recorded for the clone carrying this TCR beta chain. Germline loops: CDR1 SGHRS, CDR2 YFSETQ. After removal of 4 bases from V and 2 bases from J, the junction contained 3 bases not matched to a gene. The CDR3 is 14 residues long. The sample originates from a study of early T cells in non-severe SARS-CoV-2 infection. Study details: The sequenced material was bulk RNA from unsorted whole blood, and its chains were unpaired.

TCRdb fed the 5' RACE reads into MiXCR, producing one record per CDR3 protein. Among around 53,000 distinct CDR3 sequences listed, approximately 12% were seen once. The sample consisted of whole blood. The genes are TRBV5-1 and TRBJ1-2, with 9 bases matching TRBD1. The sequence was collected from an adult who was a healthcare worker with PCR-confirmed SARS-CoV-2 infection or an uninfected control (not recorded which). Here the CDR3 DNA reads TGCGCCAGCAGCCCCGGACAGGGGAACTATGGCTACACCTTC. This gives the protein CASSPGQGNYGYTF.